This T cell receptor beta chain was observed in a study of blood T cell repertoires in COVID-19. In the study's own analysis: Reference gene primer amplification in the assay estimated nucleated cell counts. TCRdb's table, derived via immunoSEQ multiplex PCR, lists solely in-frame clones and lacks some. The DNA gave D and trimming, while V, J and clone size come from that table. This sample has under 250,000 clones, with less than 90% found just once. The CDR3 length is 14 residues. V was trimmed by 5 bases and J by 4 bases, leaving 14 bases between them. Germline assignment: CDR1 MNHNS and CDR2 SASEGT.

This TCR came from a woman aged 55-75 years who had recovered from COVID-19. The sample comprised peripheral blood. The rearrangement joins TRBV6-1 to TRBJ1-2; D is perhaps TRBD1 (5 bases). Here the CDR3 DNA reads TGTGCCAGCAGTTATAACAGGTTTGGCTATGGCTACACCTTC. Translating it yields CASSYNRFGYGYTF.